Each of the 26 T cell receptor beta chains below was sequenced from the same sample in a study of CD8+CD57+ T cells in acquired aplastic anemia. TCR beta VDJ and CDR3 profiles were obtained from a genomic DNA template. One entry per CDR3 protein results from TCRdb running MiXCR on the reads. Among hundreds of thousands of distinct CDR3 sequences listed, 60% to 80% were seen once. Sequencing used sorted CD4+, CD8+, or CD8+CD57+ T cells (not recorded which) from PBMCs. The receptors stem from a human donor in good health, serving as a control.

The sample holds many counts of this clonotype. This rearrangement joins TRBV27 to TRBJ2-3; 7 bases agree with TRBD2. The junction had 1 base not matched to a gene; V was cut back by 2 bases and J by 5 bases. This CDR3 comprises 13 residues. Germline CDR1 reads MNHEY; CDR2 reads SMNVEV (reference sequence). CDR3 protein: CASSLAGEDTQYF. For the CDR3, the DNA is TGTGCCAGCAGTTTAGCGGGGGAAGATACGCAGTATTTT.

J is TRBJ2-1 and V is TRBV7-2; TRBD2 might be the D (6 bases). Germline values: CDR1 SGHTA, CDR2 FQGNSA. Trimming left V 5 bases short and J 12 bases short, with 23 bases between. The CDR3 is made up of 15 amino acids. CDR3 sequence (DNA): TGTGCCAGCAGCCGGCCAGCGGGCAGTTACAATTTGCAGTTCTTC. Translated, it gives CASSRPAGSYNLQFF. The whole variable domain, remainder taken from reference TRBV7-2 and TRBJ2-1, is GAGVSQSPSNKVTEKGKDVELRCDPISGHTALYWYRQSLGQGLEFLIYFQGNSAPDKSGLPSDRFSAERTGGSVSTLTIQRTQQEDSAVYLCASSRPAGSYNLQFFGPGTRLTVL.

As regards this clonotype: A much larger clone lies a single base off, so this may be a read error. The CDR3 carries no conserved terminal phenylalanine or tryptophan, so it likely arises from a read error. The V call is TRBV30, the J call TRBJ2-7; D possibly corresponds to TRBD1 (6 bases). Germline assignment: CDR1 GTSNPN and CDR2 SVGIG (reference sequence). V was trimmed by 5 bases and J by 1 base, leaving 15 bases between them. The CDR3 sequence is 14 residues long. The CDR3 nucleotides are TGTGCCTGGTCATCTGGAGACAGGTCCTACGAGCAGTACCTC. Protein product: CAWSSGDRSYEQYL.

Concerning this clonotype itself: A read error may explain this, as a much larger clone is one base away. The gene calls are TRBV6-6 and TRBJ1-2; D not resolved. The V gene's germline CDR1 is MNHNY and CDR2 SVGAGI (reference sequence). The CDR3 is 14 residues long. Between the trimmed V and J ends, which lost 6 bases and 0 bases, there was a span of 11 bases. CDR3 sequence (DNA): TGTGCCAGCAGGGAAGCGCGGGCTAACTATGGCTACACCTTC. Residues: CASREARANYGYTF.

The V and J genes are TRBV20-1 and TRBJ2-7; no firm D call. Germline V gene data show CDR1 as DFQATT and CDR2 as SNEGSKA (reference sequence). CDR3 length: 14 residues. V lost 6 bases and J lost 4, with 19 bases in between. The CDR3 nucleotides read TGCAGTGCCGAATCCTCAGGAACACTGTACGAGCAGTACTTC. It translates to CSAESSGTLYEQYF.

The chain is built from TRBV11-2 and TRBJ2-1; D gene unclear. This CDR3 contains 14 residues. Germline assignment: CDR1 SGHAT and CDR2 FQNNGV. V lost 3 bases to trimming and J lost 8 bases, with 14 bases between them. The CDR3 DNA reads as TGTGCCAGCAGCTTGAAGGTGGCACTCGATGAGCAGTTCTTC. Its protein is CASSLKVALDEQFF. Filled out from reference TRBV11-2 and TRBJ2-1, the complete variable domain reads EAGVAQSPRYKIIEKRQSVAFWCNPISGHATLYWYQQILGQGPKLLIQFQNNGVVDDSQLPKDRFSAERLKGVDSTLKIQPAKLEDSAVYLCASSLKVALDEQFFGPGTRLTVL.

Concerning this clonotype: One junction end does not reproduce the germline sequence, and a read error may be involved. The rearrangement uses TRBV10-3 and TRBJ1-2; TRBD1 is a possible D gene (5 bases). The CDR3 length is 15 residues. The germline V gene encodes CDR1 ENHRY and CDR2 SYGVKD. The CDR3 DNA reads TGTGCCATCAGTGCCACCATCCAGGTGGACAATGGCTACATCTTT. Its protein is CAISATIQVDNGYIF.

Of note for this clonotype: At one end the junction does not follow the germline gene, possibly because of a read error. J is TRBJ1-5 and V is TRBV7-6; D uncertain. Germline V gene sequence: CDR1 SGHVS, CDR2 FNYEAQ. The CDR3 contains 14 residues. The CDR3 DNA reads TGTGCCAGCAGCTTAGTTCGGGCCGGGGAGCTGTATTTTTTT. Amino acid sequence: CASSLVRAGELYFF. The whole variable domain, remainder taken from reference TRBV7-6 and TRBJ1-5, is GAGVSQSPRYKVTKRGQDVALRCDPISGHVSLYWYRQALGQGPEFLTYFNYEAQQDKSGLPNDRFSAERPEGSISTLTIQRTEQRDSAMYRCASSLVRAGELYFFGDGTRLSIL.

In its sample, this clonotype was seen many times. The J gene is TRBJ1-2, the V gene TRBV20-1, with a tentative D call TRBD1 (5 bases). The V gene lost 4 bases and the J gene lost 2 bases, with 11 bases spanning the gap. Per germline, CDR1 DFQATT and CDR2 SNEGSKA (reference sequence). This CDR3 contains 13 residues. The CDR3 sequence is CSAIGTGNYGYTF. DNA of the CDR3: TGCAGTGCTATTGGGACGGGGAACTATGGCTACACCTTC.

This rearrangement joins TRBV2 to TRBJ2-7; D remains ambiguous. Germline values: CDR1 SNHLY, CDR2 FYNNEI. The CDR3 is made up of 13 amino acids. The V end was cut by 1 base, the J end by 0 bases, with 4 bases between. CDR3 nucleotides: TGTGCCAGCAGTGAAGGAGCCTCCTACGAGCAGTACTTC. Translated, it gives CASSEGASYEQYF.

This clonotype was seen a handful of times. The CDR3 sequence: CASSMARGINYGYTF. Here the CDR3 DNA reads TGTGCCAGTAGTATGGCCAGGGGTATCAACTATGGCTACACCTTC. The V call is TRBV19, the J call TRBJ1-2; D perhaps matches TRBD1 (6 bases). Germline V CDR1 and CDR2: LNHDA, SQIVND (reference sequence). CDR3 size: 15 residues. V was shortened by 3 bases and J by 2 bases, with 13 bases between the two germline ends.

The chain recombines TRBV9 with TRBJ1-5, with D maybe TRBD1 (5 bases). The CDR3 has 11 amino acids. V was cut by 5 bases and J by 7 bases, with 7 bases left in between. Germline V CDR1 and CDR2: SGDLS, YYNGEE. The CDR3 loop is CASRGGQPQHF. The CDR3 DNA follows: TGTGCCAGCAGGGGGGGACAGCCCCAGCATTTT.

The J gene is TRBJ2-5, the V gene TRBV25-1; no clear D. The J call may not be correct, given that the DNA end is closer to TRBJ2-7. This CDR3 spans 11 amino acids. Germline assignment: CDR1 MGHDK and CDR2 SYGVNS. The CDR3 DNA sequence: TGTGCCAGCAGTGCAGGAACCGAGCAGTACTTC. Its protein product is CASSAGTEQYF.

As concerns this clonotype: Mismatch with germline at one junction end may stem from a read error. The CDR3 DNA follows: TGTGCCAGCAGCCGGGGGGGCGAGCTGGGCGAGCAGTCGTTC. Translating gives CASSRGGELGEQSF. The chain is built from TRBV7-9 and TRBJ2-7, with TRBD2 matching over 8 bases. Germline V gene lookup returns CDR1 SEHNR and CDR2 FQNEAQ (reference sequence). CDR3 length: 14 residues.

With regard to this clonotype: One end of the junction fails to match germline, which may point to a read error. The chain has TRBV2 and TRBJ2-6; D perhaps matches TRBD1 (5 bases). This CDR3 has 16 amino acids. Looked up from germline, CDR1 is SNHLY and CDR2 is FYNNEI. This chain's CDR3 is CASSGAWLSGANVLSF. CDR3 sequence (DNA): TGTGCCAGCAGTGGAGCCTGGCTCTCTGGGGCCAACGTCCTGTCTTTC.

This clonotype showed up many times. CDR3 region: CASSLLAGGPGELFF. For the CDR3, the DNA is TGTGCCAGCAGCCTACTAGCGGGGGGGCCCGGGGAGCTGTTTTTT. The chain is built from TRBV7-9 and TRBJ2-2, with 13 bases matching TRBD2. Germline assignment: CDR1 SEHNR and CDR2 FQNEAQ (reference sequence). This CDR3 spans 15 amino acids. V shed 5 bases, J shed 6 bases, and the junction held 3 bases outside the gene matches.

This clonotype was observed a few times. The chain combines TRBV27 with TRBJ1-2; the D is unclear. The CDR3 runs 14 residues. Trimming took off 7 bases at V and 5 bases at J, with 17 bases between the two ends. The germline V gene has CDR1 MNHEY and CDR2 SMNVEV (reference sequence). The CDR3 sequence is CASNLSGRNYGYTF. CDR3 in DNA: TGTGCCAGCAACTTAAGCGGTCGTAATTATGGCTACACCTTC.

The chain uses TRBV20-1 and TRBJ2-1; no firm D call. The V gene lost 6 bases and the J gene lost 2 bases, with 14 bases spanning the gap. The germline V gene has CDR1 DFQATT and CDR2 SNEGSKA (reference sequence). The CDR3 is 14 amino acids. The CDR3 protein is CSASTVTTYNEQFF. In DNA form, the CDR3 reads TGCAGTGCCAGCACCGTGACCACCTACAATGAGCAGTTCTTC.

Only a few counts were recorded for this clonotype. This chain uses TRBV29-1 with TRBJ1-2; D is perhaps TRBD1 (6 bases). Germline CDR1 is SQVTM and CDR2 is ANQGSEA. V dropped 4 bases and J dropped 6 bases, with 15 bases sitting between them. The CDR3 is 13 amino acids. The CDR3 reads CSVAPTGVDGYTF. The DNA for the CDR3 is TGCAGCGTTGCCCCGACAGGAGTGGATGGCTACACCTTC.

V usage is TRBV25-1 and J usage is TRBJ1-5; D is undetermined. The CDR3 consists of 15 residues. The V gene's germline CDR1 is MGHDK and CDR2 SYGVNS. V was pared by 4 bases and J by 0 bases, with 10 bases between. The CDR3 DNA reads TGTGCCAGCAGTGGGGAGGGCACTAGCAATCAGCCCCAGCATTTT. Translation: CASSGEGTSNQPQHF.

Details on this clonotype: The germline gene is not matched at one end of the junction; a read error may be the cause. The J gene is TRBJ1-1, the V gene TRBV19, with TRBD1 as a possible D gene (5 bases). Germline V gives CDR1 LNHDA, CDR2 SQIVND (reference sequence). The CDR3 loop spans 12 amino acids. This CDR3 reads CASGTGPSEASF. CDR3 sequence (DNA): TGTGCCAGTGGTACAGGACCATCTGAAGCTTCCTTT.

CDR3 in DNA: TGTGCCAGCAGGCTCAGGGGTATCTCCTACGAGCAGTACTTC. Translating gives CASRLRGISYEQYF. V usage is TRBV5-4 and J usage is TRBJ2-7, with a tentative D call TRBD1 (6 bases). Germline CDR1 SGHNT, CDR2 YYREEE (reference sequence). The CDR3 is 14 residues long. Deletions cut 5 bases from V and 0 bases from J, with 12 bases between.

The chain uses TRBV30 and TRBJ1-6; possible D gene TRBD1, 6 bases. This CDR3 contains 13 residues. V was trimmed by 3 bases and J by 10 bases, leaving 13 bases between them. Germline lookup yields CDR1 GTSNPN and CDR2 SVGIG (reference sequence). The DNA for the CDR3 is TGTGCCTGGAGGGTGGGGGCCGGCTCACCCCTCCACTTT. Its translation: CAWRVGAGSPLHF.

About this clonotype: An end of the junction differs from the germline gene, which may be a read error. The chain is built from TRBV2 and TRBJ2-1; 7 nucleotides agree with TRBD2. The CDR3 length is 15 residues. CDR1 is SNHLY and CDR2 is FYNNEI in the germline V gene. The CDR3 protein is CVSSYSGGDYNEQFF. CDR3 in DNA: TGTGTCAGCAGTTACTCTGGGGGGGACTACAATGAGCAGTTCTTC.

The V gene is TRBV20-1, the J gene TRBJ2-7, with D unresolved. This CDR3 is 12 amino acids long. V shed 6 bases and J shed 0 bases, with 9 bases lying between them. Germline V gene sequence: CDR1 DFQATT, CDR2 SNEGSKA (reference sequence). The DNA for the CDR3 is TGCAGTGCCCAGGATCCCTCCTACGAGCAGTACTTC. Translation gives CSAQDPSYEQYF.

The V call is TRBV6-5, the J call TRBJ1-1; tentative D call: TRBD1 (6 bases). V shed 7 bases and J shed 7 bases, with 19 bases lying between them. Germline lookup yields CDR1 MNHEY and CDR2 SVGAGI. The CDR3 sequence is 14 residues long. In nucleotides, the CDR3 is TGTGCCAGCACATCACAGGGCGTAGGGGATGAAGCTTTCTTT. Residues: CASTSQGVGDEAFF.